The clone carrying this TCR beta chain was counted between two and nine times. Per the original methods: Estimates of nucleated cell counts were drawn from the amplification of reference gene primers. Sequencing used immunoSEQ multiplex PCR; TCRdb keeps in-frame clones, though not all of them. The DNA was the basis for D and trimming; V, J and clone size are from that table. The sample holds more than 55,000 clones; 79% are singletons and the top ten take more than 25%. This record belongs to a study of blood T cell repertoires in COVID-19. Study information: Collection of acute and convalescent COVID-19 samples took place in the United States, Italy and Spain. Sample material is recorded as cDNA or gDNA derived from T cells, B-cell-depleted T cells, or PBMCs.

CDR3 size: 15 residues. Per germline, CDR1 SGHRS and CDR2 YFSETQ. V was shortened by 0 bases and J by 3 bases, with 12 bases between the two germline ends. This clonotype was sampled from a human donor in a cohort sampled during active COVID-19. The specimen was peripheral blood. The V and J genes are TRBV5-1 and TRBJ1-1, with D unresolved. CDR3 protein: CASSLESPAHTEAFF. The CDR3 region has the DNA TGCGCCAGCAGCTTGGAGAGTCCCGCCCACACTGAAGCTTTCTTT.